One T cell receptor (beta chain) is described in this entry. The antigen is unknown. Time point given: patch test 1, 2 weeks after DPC sensitization. The treatment was: therapeutic diphenylcyclopropenone sensitization with weekly scalp DPC. V was clipped by 6 bases and J by 3 bases, with 15 bases between them. In germline, CDR1 is MNHEY, CDR2 SVGAGI. There are 14 residues in the CDR3. This record belongs to a study of human T cells and chemical hapten exposure. TCRdb redid the calling of the RACE reads with MiXCR, one entry per CDR3 protein. The data contain about 380,000 distinct CDR3 sequences, around 5% of them singletons. Broader study findings: TCRs above 1 in 1000 frequency stayed constant with DPC sensitization.

The rearrangement links TRBV6-5 to TRBJ2-7; weak D call: TRBD1 (6 bases). The sequence derives from a woman aged 50 to 60 with alopecia areata. Some clones in this sample may be carry-over from other donors' samples. Specimen: whole blood, collected in connection with sensitization to the hapten diphenylcyclopropenone (DPC). In nucleotides, the CDR3 is TGTGCCAGCAGCCTCGCTAGGGACAACTACGAGCAGTACTTC. Protein product: CASSLARDNYEQYF.